This T cell receptor (beta chain) derives from a study of cytomegalovirus exposure and HLA in healthy donors. Study-wide findings and caveats: A later analysis linked a missense DCLRE1C variant to TCR beta V- and J-gene trimming. Later analysis placed DRB1 highest and HLA-C lowest in TCR association rates, which differed by HLA locus. A few of the chains that were CMV-associated were confirmed in vitro to be specific for CMV antigens. Immune exposure was documented only through CMV serostatus.

Germline-derived CDR1 and CDR2 are MNHNY and SVGAGI (reference sequence). The CDR3 runs to 14 residues. PCR used 60 Vbeta primers and 13 Jbeta primers. Measured with immunoSEQ multiplex PCR; TCRdb has only the in-frame clones, and not every one. The table lists under 200,000 clones, roughly four fifths of them singletons, with roughly 0.5% in the top ten. As for this clone: Its antigen is unknown. A junction end diverges from the germline sequence, so it may reflect a read error.

This receptor was taken from a woman aged 45 to 65 in good health and CMV-seronegative. The sequencing input was PBMCs. The J gene is TRBJ1-4, the V gene TRBV6-6; 7 bases are shared with TRBD1. The CDR3 protein is CASIYDRAGEKLFF. In nucleotides, the CDR3 is TGTGCCAGCATTTACGACAGGGCGGGTGAAAAACTGTTTTTT.